Each of the 11 T cell receptor beta chains below was sequenced from the same sample in a study of cytomegalovirus exposure and HLA in healthy donors (dated by TCRdb to 2016 to 2017). Receptor libraries were prepared by the immunoSEQ multiplex PCR assay. For the multiplex PCR, a mixture combining 60 forward primers for TCR Vbeta segments and 13 reverse primers for TCR Jbeta segments was used. The table comes from immuneACCESS by way of TCRdb, which keeps in-frame sequences with V and J called. Part of the clones is missing from these tables; in studies checked, under half for an unresolved V gene and the rest for unknown reasons. In this sample the table shows approximately 200,000 clones, roughly 85% of which occur a single time. The top ten constitute around 4.3% of the sample. The sample comprised PBMCs. All receptors come from a woman aged 25 to 45 in good health and CMV-seropositive.

The V call is TRBV11-3, the J call TRBJ1-5; the D is unclear. Germline loops: CDR1 SGHNT, CDR2 YENEEA. The CDR3 totals 14 residues. Trimming pared 3 bases from V and 1 base from J, leaving 7 bases between. The CDR3 sequence is CASSLGASNQPQHF. The CDR3 nucleotides read TGTGCCAGCAGCTTGGGAGCGAGCAATCAGCCCCAGCATTTT.

This clone occurred a few times. The gene calls are TRBV25-1 and TRBJ2-1, with TRBD1 matching 7 bases. Looked up from germline, CDR1 is MGHDK and CDR2 is SYGVNS. With 6 bases clipped from V and 0 bases from J, the junction kept 8 bases outside the gene matches. The CDR3 sequence is 16 residues long. In DNA, the CDR3 is TGTGCCAGCAGCAGGGGGTGGGTAAGCTCCTACAATGAGCAGTTCTTC. It codes for CASSRGWVSSYNEQFF.

This clone came up once. This chain joins TRBV5-4 and TRBJ1-3; possible D gene TRBD1, 5 bases. The CDR3 consists of 15 residues. V shed 1 base and J shed 0 bases, with 8 bases lying between them. CDR1 and CDR2 (germline): SGHNT, YYREEE (reference sequence). This CDR3 reads CASSLLGVSGNTIYF. The DNA for the CDR3 is TGTGCCAGCAGCTTGCTAGGGGTCTCTGGAAACACCATATATTTT. The entire variable domain, with the rest obtained from reference TRBV5-4 and TRBJ1-3, is as follows: ETGVTQSPTHLIKTRGQQVTLRCSSQSGHNTVSWYQQALGQGPQFIFQYYREEENGRGNFPPRFSGLQFPNYSSELNVNALELDDSALYLCASSLLGVSGNTIYFGEGSWLTVV.

V is TRBV6-1 and J is TRBJ2-3; 7 positions agree with TRBD1. The CDR3 sequence is 14 residues long. Germline V gene lookup returns CDR1 MNHNS and CDR2 SASEGT. Losses at the gene ends were 6 bases for V and 2 bases for J; bases not matched to a gene: 5. The CDR3 region is CASRFGTDTDTQYF. The CDR3 region has the DNA TGTGCCAGCAGATTCGGGACAGACACAGATACGCAGTATTTT.

Concerning this clone: A junction boundary mismatches the germline segment, possibly from a read error. The sample contains more than one DNA sequence encoding this CDR3. The V call is TRBV10-1, the J call TRBJ1-1, with TRBD1 matching 7 bases. Per germline, CDR1 WNHNN and CDR2 SYGVQD (reference sequence). There are 14 residues in the CDR3. CDR3 DNA: TGCGCCAGCAGCCCCGGGACAGCGAGCACTGAAGCCTTCTTT. Encoded protein: CASSPGTASTEAFF.

The V and J genes are TRBV5-5 and TRBJ2-7; TRBD2 might be the D (6 bases). The V gene lost 1 base and the J gene lost 2 bases, with 19 bases spanning the gap. Per the germline V gene, CDR1 is SGHKS and CDR2 is YYEKEE (reference sequence). The CDR3 contains 17 residues. In DNA form, the CDR3 reads TGTGCCAGCAGCTTGTTTCCCCCGGCGGGGCCTACCTACGAGCAGTACTTC. This translates into CASSLFPPAGPTYEQYF.

The J gene is TRBJ2-1, the V gene TRBV5-6, with 10 bases matching TRBD2. The CDR3 has 17 amino acids. V shed 1 base and J 4 bases; nucleotides not matched to a gene: 8. Germline V lookup: CDR1 SGHDT, CDR2 YYEEEE. The CDR3 nucleotides read TGTGCCAGCAGCTTGATAGGACTAGCGGCGACTTACAATGAGCAGTTCTTC. It codes for CASSLIGLAATYNEQFF.

The rearrangement uses TRBV29-1 and TRBJ1-5; 7 bases map to TRBD1. Germline V CDR1 and CDR2: SQVTM, ANQGSEA. J lost 4 bases, V lost 6 bases, and 6 bases had no gene match. This CDR3 comprises 13 residues. Written as DNA, the CDR3 is TGCAGCGTCGCAAAGGGACAGAATCAGCCCCAGCATTTT. Its protein product is CSVAKGQNQPQHF. The full variable domain, its missing parts supplied by reference TRBV29-1 and TRBJ1-5, is SAVISQKPSRDICQRGTSLTIQCQVDSQVTMMFWYRQQPGQSLTLIATANQGSEATYESGFVIDKFPISRPNLTFSTLTVSNMSPEDSSIYLCSVAKGQNQPQHFGDGTRLSIL.

The chain has TRBV6-1 and TRBJ1-2; TRBD1 is a possible D gene (5 bases). Germline V gives CDR1 MNHNS, CDR2 SASEGT. The CDR3 has 12 amino acids. Trimming removed 6 bases at V and 2 bases at J, with 7 bases between. CDR3 sequence reads: CASRDINYGYTF. In nucleotides, the CDR3 is TGTGCCAGCAGGGACATCAACTATGGCTACACCTTC.

This chain uses TRBV6-1 with TRBJ1-2; D remains unclear. The V and J ends lost 2 bases and 8 bases respectively, with 12 bases between them. The length of the CDR3 is 13 residues. The germline V gene encodes CDR1 MNHNS and CDR2 SASEGT. CDR3 in amino acids: CASSESEITGYTF. CDR3 coding DNA: TGTGCCAGCAGTGAATCGGAGATAACCGGCTACACCTTC.

V usage is TRBV11-2 and J usage is TRBJ1-1; the match to TRBD1 covers 7 bases. The CDR3 is made up of 17 amino acids. V dropped 4 bases and J dropped 1; count of bases not matched to a gene: 12. CDR1 and CDR2 (germline): SGHAT, FQNNGV. CDR3 nucleotide sequence: TGTGCCAGCAGCTCTTGGAGGGGGCGTGGGAGGAACACTGAAGCTTTCTTT. Translation: CASSSWRGRGRNTEAFF.